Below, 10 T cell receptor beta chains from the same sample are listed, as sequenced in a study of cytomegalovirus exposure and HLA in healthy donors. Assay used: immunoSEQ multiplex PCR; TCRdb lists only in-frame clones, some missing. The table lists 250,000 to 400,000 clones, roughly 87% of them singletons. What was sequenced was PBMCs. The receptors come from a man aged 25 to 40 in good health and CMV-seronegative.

CDR3 amino acids: CASTLTGAGLSADTQYF. As DNA, the CDR3 is TGTGCCAGCACCCTGACAGGGGCAGGACTTTCGGCAGATACGCAGTATTTT. The chain carries TRBV7-2 and TRBJ2-3; 8 bases are a match to TRBD1. The CDR3 contains 17 residues. V gave up 7 bases and J gave up 4 bases; unmatched junction bases: 16. CDR1 and CDR2 from the germline V gene are SGHTA and FQGNSA.

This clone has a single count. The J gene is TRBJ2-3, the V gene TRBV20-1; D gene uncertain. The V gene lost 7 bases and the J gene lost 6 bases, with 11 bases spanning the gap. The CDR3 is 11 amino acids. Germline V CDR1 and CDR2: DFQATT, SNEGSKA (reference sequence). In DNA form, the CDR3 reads TGCAGTGGAGAGGTGAGCGATACGCAGTATTTT. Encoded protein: CSGEVSDTQYF.

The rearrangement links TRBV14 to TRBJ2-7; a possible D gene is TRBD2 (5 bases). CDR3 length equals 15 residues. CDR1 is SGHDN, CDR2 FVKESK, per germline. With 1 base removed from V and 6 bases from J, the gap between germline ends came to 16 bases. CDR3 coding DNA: TGTGCCAGCAGCCAAGGAGGGATAAGTAAGTTCGAGCAGTACTTC. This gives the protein CASSQGGISKFEQYF. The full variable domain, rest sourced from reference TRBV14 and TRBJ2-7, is EAGVTQFPSHSVIEKGQTVTLRCDPISGHDNLYWYRRVMGKEIKFLLHFVKESKQDESGMPNNRFLAERTGGTYSTLKVQPAELEDSGVYFCASSQGGISKFEQYFGPGTRLTVT.

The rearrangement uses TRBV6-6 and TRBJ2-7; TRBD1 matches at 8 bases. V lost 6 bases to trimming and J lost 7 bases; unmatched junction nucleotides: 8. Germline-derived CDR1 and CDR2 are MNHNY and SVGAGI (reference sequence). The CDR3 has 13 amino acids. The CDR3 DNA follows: TGTGCCAGCAGCCGCACGACAGGGGTTGAGCAGTACTTC. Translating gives CASSRTTGVEQYF.

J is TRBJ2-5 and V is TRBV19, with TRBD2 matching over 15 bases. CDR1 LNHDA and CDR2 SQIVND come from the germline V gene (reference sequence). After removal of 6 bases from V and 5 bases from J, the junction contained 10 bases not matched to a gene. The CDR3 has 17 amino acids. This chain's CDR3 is CASSTRTSGGATETQYF. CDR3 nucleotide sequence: TGTGCCAGTAGCACTCGGACTAGCGGGGGGGCGACCGAGACCCAGTACTTC. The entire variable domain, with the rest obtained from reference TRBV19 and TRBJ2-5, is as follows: DGGITQSPKYLFRKEGQNVTLSCEQNLNHDAMYWYRQDPGQGLRLIYYSQIVNDFQKGDIAEGYSVSREKKESFPLTVTSAQKNPTAFYLCASSTRTSGGATETQYFGPGTRLLVL.

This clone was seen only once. CDR3 in DNA: TGTGCCAGCACACGGAAGCGGGGGACCACGCTTGTCACAGATACGCAGTATTTT. Protein sequence: CASTRKRGTTLVTDTQYF. The chain employs TRBV7-9 and TRBJ2-3, with 8 bases matching TRBD2. The V gene's germline CDR1 is SEHNR and CDR2 FQNEAQ (reference sequence). The CDR3 contains 18 residues. The junction had 17 bases not matched to a gene; V was cut back by 7 bases and J by 2 bases.

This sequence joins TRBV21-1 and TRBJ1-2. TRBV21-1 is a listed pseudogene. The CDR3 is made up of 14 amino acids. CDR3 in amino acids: CASSKGGSSYGYTF. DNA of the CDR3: TGTGCCAGCAGCAAAGGAGGCAGTTCCTATGGCTACACCTTC.

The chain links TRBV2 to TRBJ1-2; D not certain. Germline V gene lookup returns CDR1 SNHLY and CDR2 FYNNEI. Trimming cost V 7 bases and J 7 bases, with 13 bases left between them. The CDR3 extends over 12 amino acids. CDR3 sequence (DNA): TGTGCCAGCACGACCGACGGAGGTGGCTACACCTTC. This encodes CASTTDGGGYTF.

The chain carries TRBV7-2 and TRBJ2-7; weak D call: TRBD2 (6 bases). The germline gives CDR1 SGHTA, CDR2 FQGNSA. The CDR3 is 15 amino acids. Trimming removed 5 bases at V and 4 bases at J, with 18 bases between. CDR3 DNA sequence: TGTGCCAGCAGCCCCCTTCCGGGAGCTCTTTACGAGCAGTACTTC. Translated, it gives CASSPLPGALYEQYF. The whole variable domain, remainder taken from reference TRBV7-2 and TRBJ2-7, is GAGVSQSPSNKVTEKGKDVELRCDPISGHTALYWYRQSLGQGLEFLIYFQGNSAPDKSGLPSDRFSAERTGGSVSTLTIQRTQQEDSAVYLCASSPLPGALYEQYFGPGTRLTVT.

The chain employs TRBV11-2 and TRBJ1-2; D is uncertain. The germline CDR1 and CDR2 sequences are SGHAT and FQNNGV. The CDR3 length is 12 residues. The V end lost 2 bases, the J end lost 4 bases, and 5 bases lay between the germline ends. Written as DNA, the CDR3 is TGTGCCAGCAGCTTACCATCCTATGGCTACACCTTC. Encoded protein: CASSLPSYGYTF.